This TCR beta chain was obtained from a study of blood T cell repertoires in COVID-19. The CDR3 is 13 residues long. The J segment lost 7 bases and the V segment lost 3 bases, leaving 3 bases of the junction unmatched. In the original analysis: Reference gene primer amplification gave estimated nucleated cell counts. Clones were sequenced by immunoSEQ multiplex PCR, and TCRdb holds only the in-frame ones, with some missing. D and trimming come from the DNA, and the V and J calls and clone size come from that table. Counted here are 100,000 to 150,000 clones, roughly four fifths occurring once; the ten biggest clones make up 12%.

V gene TRBV12-3 or TRBV12-4 combines with J gene TRBJ2-1; 7 bases agree with TRBD1. Source material: peripheral blood. The source is a woman aged 55 to 70 with acute or convalescent COVID-19. The CDR3 loop reads CASSFQGVNEQFF. The DNA of the CDR3 is TGTGCCAGCAGTTTTCAGGGGGTGAATGAGCAGTTCTTC.